Below, 29 T cell receptor beta chains from the same sample are listed, as sequenced in a study of early T cells in non-severe SARS-CoV-2 infection. Via MiXCR, TCRdb re-called the 5' RACE reads, giving one row per CDR3 protein. The sample lists tens of thousands of distinct CDR3 sequences; 15% to 20% were seen once. Specimen: whole blood, collected at baseline. The receptors were gathered from an adult who was a healthcare worker with PCR-confirmed SARS-CoV-2 infection or an uninfected control (not recorded which).

This rearrangement joins TRBV28 to TRBJ2-6, with 10 positions matching TRBD1. Unmatched junction bases numbered 8, after V lost 6 bases and J lost 3 bases. This CDR3 is 17 amino acids long. Germline V gene data show CDR1 as MDHEN and CDR2 as SYDVKM. This CDR3 is CASRRRDRGYGANVLTF. DNA for the CDR3: TGTGCCAGCAGACGCCGGGACAGGGGATATGGGGCCAACGTCCTGACTTTC.

This clonotype was seen a handful of times. The J gene is TRBJ2-5, the V gene TRBV20-1, with D perhaps TRBD1 or TRBD2 (6 bases each). The CDR3 contains 12 residues. The V end was cut by 1 base, the J end by 4 bases, with 7 bases between. CDR1 and CDR2 (germline): DFQATT, SNEGSKA (reference sequence). Here the CDR3 DNA reads TGCAGTGCTAGAGCGGGGGCAGAGACCCAGTACTTC. This codes for CSARAGAETQYF.

This clonotype occurred a few times. V usage is TRBV2 and J usage is TRBJ1-6, with 8 bases lining up with TRBD1. V dropped 4 bases and J dropped 2; count of bases not matched to a gene: 7. The CDR3 totals 17 residues. Looked up from germline, CDR1 is SNHLY and CDR2 is FYNNEI. The CDR3 protein is CASSGPETGAYNSPLHF. The CDR3 DNA reads as TGTGCCAGCAGTGGCCCGGAGACAGGGGCCTATAATTCACCCCTCCACTTT.

The chain carries TRBV25-1 and TRBJ2-3; 7 nucleotides match TRBD1. V lost 4 bases and J lost 7; bases outside the gene matches: 2. Germline loops: CDR1 MGHDK, CDR2 SYGVNS. CDR3 length: 12 amino acids. The CDR3 spells CASSGQGNTQYF. The CDR3 DNA is TGTGCCAGCAGTGGACAGGGAAATACGCAGTATTTT.

This clonotype came up a few times. This chain links TRBV6-6 with TRBJ2-1, with no clear D. Germline CDR1 is MNHNY and CDR2 is SVGAGI (reference sequence). The V and J ends lost 5 bases and 7 bases respectively, with 6 bases between them. The CDR3 has 11 residues. In DNA, the CDR3 is TGTGCCAGCAGTCTTTCGAATGAGCAGTTCTTC. This gives the protein CASSLSNEQFF.

This clonotype turned up a few times. For the CDR3, the DNA is TGTGCCAGCAGAAAGCCTGGGGATAATTCACCCCTCCACTTT. Its translation: CASRKPGDNSPLHF. The genes are TRBV6-5 and TRBJ1-6; D not certain. V was clipped by 6 bases and J by 5 bases, with 11 bases between them. The CDR3 length is 14 residues. CDR1 and CDR2 (germline): MNHEY, SVGAGI.

The chain has TRBV2 and TRBJ2-7; D gene uncertain. This CDR3 spans 13 amino acids. In germline, CDR1 is SNHLY, CDR2 FYNNEI. Deletions cut 7 bases from V and 0 bases from J, with 10 bases between. The chain's CDR3 is CASKSDSSYEQYF. CDR3 nucleotide sequence: TGTGCCAGCAAATCGGATAGCTCCTACGAGCAGTACTTC. The variable domain in full, with the rest retrieved from reference TRBV2 and TRBJ2-7, is EPEVTQTPSHQVTQMGQEVILRCVPISNHLYFYWYRQILGQKVEFLVSFYNNEISEKSEIFDDQFSVERPDGSNFTLKIRSTKLEDSAMYFCASKSDSSYEQYFGPGTRLTVT.

This clonotype has a count of ten or more. The chain has TRBV6-8 and TRBJ1-1; the D is unclear. The CDR3 runs to 12 residues. CDR1 and CDR2 (germline): MNHGY, SAAAGT. Trimming took off 8 bases at V and 4 bases at J, with 11 bases between the two ends. The CDR3 reads CASQVWVTEAFF. In nucleotides, the CDR3 is TGTGCCAGCCAGGTCTGGGTCACTGAAGCTTTCTTT.

This clonotype was counted only a few times. The chain is built from TRBV19 and TRBJ2-1; tentative D call: TRBD1 (6 bases). This CDR3 spans 15 amino acids. Trimming removed 3 bases from V and 10 bases from J, with 19 bases in between. CDR1 is LNHDA and CDR2 is SQIVND in the germline V gene (reference sequence). CDR3 region: CASSIDRTPIGEQFF. Here the CDR3 DNA reads TGTGCCAGTAGTATCGACAGGACACCAATTGGGGAGCAGTTCTTC.

The chain has TRBV5-5 and TRBJ1-6; D unresolved. V lost 4 bases and J 13 bases, leaving 18 bases between the germline ends. Germline V gene sequence: CDR1 SGHKS, CDR2 YYEKEE (reference sequence). This CDR3 region has 14 residues. CDR3 sequence: CASSPGPVSRPLHF. CDR3 nucleotides: TGTGCCAGCAGCCCGGGCCCTGTGTCGAGGCCCCTCCACTTT.

The V gene is TRBV6-5, the J gene TRBJ2-7; D not resolved. The length of the CDR3 is 13 residues. The germline gives CDR1 MNHEY, CDR2 SVGAGI. Trimming took off 8 bases at V and 0 bases at J, with 11 bases between the two ends. This chain's CDR3 is CASGRSSSYEQYF. CDR3 in DNA: TGTGCCAGCGGTAGATCGAGCTCCTACGAGCAGTACTTC.

V is TRBV9 and J is TRBJ1-6, with TRBD1 as a possible D gene (5 bases). The V and J ends lost 0 bases and 7 bases respectively, with 14 bases between them. This CDR3 region has 16 residues. CDR1 and CDR2 from the germline V gene are SGDLS and YYNGEE. The CDR3: CASSVGSGRGNSPLHF. CDR3 coding DNA: TGTGCCAGCAGCGTAGGTTCGGGACGAGGCAATTCACCCCTCCACTTT.

The sample holds a few counts of this clonotype. The chain joins TRBV5-4 to TRBJ2-2, with 12 bases that match TRBD2. The CDR3 totals 18 residues. CDR1 is SGHNT, CDR2 YYREEE, per germline (reference sequence). V lost 0 bases, J lost 5 bases, and 8 bases stayed unmatched. The CDR3 region is CASSLDRGLAGLTGELFF. CDR3 in DNA: TGTGCCAGCAGCTTGGATCGGGGACTAGCGGGTTTAACCGGGGAGCTGTTTTTT.

The chain recombines TRBV5-4 with TRBJ1-3; possibly TRBD1 for D (6 bases). V was trimmed by 4 bases and J by 0 bases, leaving 11 bases between them. Per germline, CDR1 SGHNT and CDR2 YYREEE (reference sequence). This CDR3 is 15 amino acids long. For the CDR3, the DNA is TGTGCCAGCAGCATGGGACACGGCTCTGGAAACACCATATATTTT. Its translation is CASSMGHGSGNTIYF.

V usage is TRBV12-3 or TRBV12-4 and J usage is TRBJ1-2; D is undetermined. This CDR3 contains 14 residues. The V end lost 0 bases, the J end lost 2 bases, and 7 bases lay between the germline ends. CDR3 residues: CASSLAAKNYGYTF. The CDR3 nucleotides are TGTGCCAGCAGTTTAGCGGCAAAGAACTATGGCTACACCTTC.

This clonotype came up a few times. The chain is built from TRBV18 and TRBJ1-5; possible D gene TRBD1, 5 bases. There are 12 residues in the CDR3. V dropped 4 bases and J dropped 8 bases, with 9 bases sitting between them. The germline V gene encodes CDR1 KGHSH and CDR2 LQKENI. Written as DNA, the CDR3 is TGTGCCAGCTCACTCCCCAGGGAGCCCCAGCATTTT. It codes for CASSLPREPQHF.

This chain joins TRBV6-6 and TRBJ2-6; TRBD1 matches at 8 bases. This CDR3 comprises 19 residues. Losses at the gene ends were 5 bases for V and 0 bases for J; bases not matched to a gene: 12. The germline V gene encodes CDR1 MNHNY and CDR2 SVGAGI (reference sequence). CDR3 protein: CASSRSGGPPRSGANVLTF. CDR3 nucleotides: TGTGCCAGCAGTCGGTCAGGGGGCCCCCCGCGCTCTGGGGCCAACGTCCTGACTTTC.

The V gene is TRBV19, the J gene TRBJ2-5; a weak D match, TRBD1 (5 bases). Deletions cut 3 bases from V and 5 bases from J, with 16 bases between. Per germline, CDR1 LNHDA and CDR2 SQIVND (reference sequence). The CDR3 has 15 amino acids. The CDR3, as DNA: TGTGCCAGTAGTATTTGGGGCGCCGTGGATGAGACCCAGTACTTC. Its translation: CASSIWGAVDETQYF.

In this sample, this clonotype turned up a few times. Here the CDR3 reads CASSLSTRQVTQYF. The CDR3 nucleotides are TGTGCCAGCAGCTTAAGTACCCGACAGGTTACGCAGTATTTT. The chain joins TRBV7-2 to TRBJ2-3; tentatively, D is TRBD1 (6 bases). Germline V gene lookup returns CDR1 SGHTA and CDR2 FQGNSA. With 2 bases removed from V and 8 bases from J, the gap between germline ends came to 14 bases. CDR3 length equals 14 residues.

This clonotype was seen a handful of times. The chain uses TRBV7-2 and TRBJ2-5; a weak D match, TRBD2 (6 bases). This CDR3 comprises 14 residues. Per the germline V gene, CDR1 is SGHTA and CDR2 is FQGNSA. Trimming removed 0 bases at V and 3 bases at J, with 8 bases between. CDR3: CASSLAGGEETQYF. In DNA, the CDR3 is TGTGCCAGCAGCTTAGCAGGCGGGGAAGAGACCCAGTACTTC.

This chain joins TRBV19 and TRBJ2-4, with TRBD2 matching 7 bases. V trimming: 3 bases; J trimming: 7 bases; junction bases outside the gene matches: 3. Germline CDR1 reads LNHDA; CDR2 reads SQIVND (reference sequence). This CDR3 spans 13 amino acids. The CDR3 sequence: CASSIQGGNIQYF. The DNA for the CDR3 is TGTGCCAGTAGTATCCAGGGAGGGAACATTCAGTACTTC.

This clonotype has more than one count but fewer than ten. Here the CDR3 DNA reads TGCAGTGCTAGAGATTGGAATGAGCAGTTCTTC. It is translated as CSARDWNEQFF. This chain connects TRBV20-1 to TRBJ2-1; no clear D gene. V lost 0 bases to trimming and J lost 7 bases, with 4 bases between them. Germline CDR1 is DFQATT and CDR2 is SNEGSKA (reference sequence). This CDR3 contains 11 residues.

This clonotype appeared once. V is TRBV11-2 and J is TRBJ2-7; D not certain. Per the germline V gene, CDR1 is SGHAT and CDR2 is FQNNGV. The V end was cut by 5 bases, the J end by 2 bases, with 4 bases between. CDR3 length equals 11 residues. CDR3 in amino acids: CASSRAYEQYF. CDR3 nucleotides: TGTGCCAGCAGCCGGGCCTACGAGCAGTACTTC.

There are a few counts of this clonotype. The chain employs TRBV20-1 and TRBJ2-7, with 7 bases lining up with TRBD1. V lost 8 bases, J lost 5 bases, and 15 bases stayed unmatched. The CDR3 is made up of 14 amino acids. Germline lookup yields CDR1 DFQATT and CDR2 SNEGSKA (reference sequence). The CDR3: CSPADRLFLHEQYF. The DNA for the CDR3 is TGCAGTCCCGCGGACAGGCTGTTCCTCCACGAGCAGTACTTC.

This clonotype has more than one count but fewer than ten. The V and J genes are TRBV7-9 and TRBJ1-2, with D maybe TRBD1 (5 bases). Germline CDR1 is SEHNR and CDR2 is FQNEAQ (reference sequence). The CDR3 totals 14 residues. The V and J ends lost 3 bases and 3 bases respectively, with 11 bases between them. The CDR3 here is CASSFSGPDYGYTF. CDR3 DNA sequence: TGTGCCAGCAGCTTTTCAGGGCCCGACTATGGCTACACCTTC.

This clonotype showed up just a few times. The CDR3: CASSHGTSDKDEQFF. The CDR3 nucleotides read TGTGCCAGCAGCCACGGGACTAGCGATAAGGATGAGCAGTTCTTC. The V gene is TRBV7-9, the J gene TRBJ2-1; 10 bases align to TRBD2. The V and J ends lost 5 bases and 8 bases, in that order; junction bases with no gene match: 9. This CDR3 contains 15 residues. CDR1 is SEHNR, CDR2 FQNEAQ, per germline (reference sequence).

The V gene is TRBV19, the J gene TRBJ2-1; 8 nucleotides align to TRBD2. V lost 5 bases and J lost 3; bases outside the gene matches: 9. CDR1 and CDR2 (germline): LNHDA, SQIVND (reference sequence). This CDR3 has 16 residues. Here the CDR3 reads CASSPTLTSGYNEQFF. CDR3 nucleotide sequence: TGTGCCAGTAGTCCCACCTTAACTAGCGGCTACAATGAGCAGTTCTTC. Drawing the rest from reference TRBV19 and TRBJ2-1, the complete variable domain is DGGITQSPKYLFRKEGQNVTLSCEQNLNHDAMYWYRQDPGQGLRLIYYSQIVNDFQKGDIAEGYSVSREKKESFPLTVTSAQKNPTAFYLCASSPTLTSGYNEQFFGPGTRLTVL.

This clonotype was detected ten times or more. The chain is built from TRBV20-1 and TRBJ2-5; TRBD2 agrees at 14 bases. The CDR3 has 15 amino acids. Germline loops: CDR1 DFQATT, CDR2 SNEGSKA (reference sequence). The trim removed 6 bases at V and 2 bases at J, leaving 5 bases unmatched. The CDR3 sequence: CSATRLAGGQETQYF. The CDR3 DNA follows: TGCAGTGCGACCAGACTAGCGGGGGGGCAAGAGACCCAGTACTTC.

This clonotype was seen ten or more times. The chain joins TRBV6-6 to TRBJ2-5; tentatively, D is TRBD2 (5 bases). Trimming shortened V by 0 bases and J by 10 bases, and 6 bases separated the two germline ends. CDR3 length: 11 residues. The germline CDR1 and CDR2 sequences are MNHNY and SVGAGI (reference sequence). Here the CDR3 DNA reads TGTGCCAGCAGTTACTCGAGGGACCAGTACTTC. This encodes CASSYSRDQYF.